This passage covers 27 T cell receptor beta chains from one sample sequenced in a study of CD8+ T cells in alopecia areata. Reverse transcription of extracted RNA yielded cDNA, which provided the sequencing template. Profiled with immunoSEQ multiplex PCR; TCRdb holds only in-frame clones, not every one. The sample lists roughly 210,000 clones, 40% to 45% occurring once. The treatment is: oral pan-JAK inhibitor, 5-10 mg twice daily. Sequenced material: CD4+ T cells sorted from blood, taken around week 37, from a patient treated with tofacitinib. These TCRs come from a human donor with alopecia areata.

The CDR3 coding sequence is TGTGCCAGCAGCGAGGCAGCTACGGACACTGAAGCTTTCTTT. This codes for CASSEAATDTEAFF. V gene TRBV9 combines with J gene TRBJ1-1; no clear D. The germline V gene encodes CDR1 SGDLS and CDR2 YYNGEE. Trimming stripped 3 bases from V and 3 bases from J, with 12 bases between. CDR3 length equals 14 residues.

In its sample, this clone was seen a few times. The CDR3, as DNA: TGTGCCACAGGGACTAGCGGGAGGCAAGGAAACAATGAGCAGTTCTTC. Translation: CATGTSGRQGNNEQFF. The gene calls are TRBV10-3 and TRBJ2-1; the match to TRBD2 covers 15 bases. Trimming took 10 bases from V and 5 from J; bases not matched to a gene: 9. CDR3 length: 16 residues. CDR1 is ENHRY, CDR2 SYGVKD, per germline.

The chain links TRBV29-1 to TRBJ2-1, with D possibly TRBD1 on 5 matching bases. The CDR3 is 12 residues long. Trimming removed 3 bases from V and 7 bases from J, with 10 bases in between. Germline V lookup: CDR1 SQVTM, CDR2 ANQGSEA. The CDR3 spells CSVDSRVNEQFF. CDR3 bases: TGCAGCGTTGACAGCAGGGTAAATGAGCAGTTCTTC.

In this sample, this clone turned up once. The V gene is TRBV14, the J gene TRBJ2-3, with no clear D. CDR1 and CDR2 (germline): SGHDN, FVKESK. This CDR3 region has 14 residues. V lost 3 bases, J lost 1 base, and 8 bases lay in between. Written as DNA, the CDR3 is TGTGCCAGCAGCCAGTTGGACCGCACAGATACGCAGTATTTT. It yields the protein CASSQLDRTDTQYF. The whole variable domain, filled in from reference TRBV14 and TRBJ2-3, reads EAGVTQFPSHSVIEKGQTVTLRCDPISGHDNLYWYRRVMGKEIKFLLHFVKESKQDESGMPNNRFLAERTGGTYSTLKVQPAELEDSGVYFCASSQLDRTDTQYFGPGTRLTVL.

This clone has a count of ten or more. The V call is TRBV14, the J call TRBJ2-1; possibly TRBD2 for D (5 bases). The V end was cut by 0 bases, the J end by 4 bases, with 7 bases between. CDR1 and CDR2 from the germline V gene are SGHDN and FVKESK. The CDR3 consists of 14 residues. As DNA, the CDR3 is TGTGCCAGCAGCCAAGATCGGGGTTACAATGAGCAGTTCTTC. This encodes CASSQDRGYNEQFF.

This clone was seen more than once but under ten times. The rearrangement joins TRBV27 to TRBJ2-1; D may be TRBD2 (5 bases). V dropped 6 bases and J dropped 1 base, with 22 bases sitting between them. The V gene's germline CDR1 is MNHEY and CDR2 SMNVEV (reference sequence). This CDR3 is 18 amino acids long. CDR3 DNA: TGTGCCAGCAGCCCCCTCTCCTCTATCGGGGTGTCCTACAATGAGCAGTTCTTC. Its translation: CASSPLSSIGVSYNEQFF.

This clone was found once. The chain employs TRBV27 and TRBJ2-7; D may correspond to TRBD1 or TRBD2 (5 bases each). Trimming pared 5 bases from V and 0 bases from J, leaving 11 bases between. This CDR3 is built from 14 residues. CDR1 is MNHEY, CDR2 SMNVEV, per germline (reference sequence). The CDR3 spells CASSRPGPSYEQYF. The DNA of the CDR3 is TGTGCCAGCAGTCGTCCGGGACCCTCCTACGAGCAGTACTTC.

The CDR3 loop reads CASDPGLAPTDTQYF. CDR3 DNA sequence: TGCGCCAGCGATCCGGGACTAGCGCCCACAGATACGCAGTATTTT. The chain couples TRBV5-1 to TRBJ2-3, with 10 bases fitting TRBD2. Germline-derived CDR1 and CDR2 are SGHRS and YFSETQ. The CDR3 is made up of 15 amino acids. V dropped 7 bases and J dropped 2; count of bases not matched to a gene: 7.

The V call is TRBV5-1, the J call TRBJ2-7; D is possibly TRBD2 (5 bases). This CDR3 is 14 amino acids long. Germline V lookup: CDR1 SGHRS, CDR2 YFSETQ. V lost 3 bases and J lost 2, with 12 bases in between. CDR3 region: CASSSGGSPYEQYF. The CDR3 DNA reads as TGCGCCAGCAGCTCCGGAGGCAGCCCCTACGAGCAGTACTTC.

The CDR3 reads CASNPGTATDTQYF. The CDR3 DNA is TGTGCCAGCAATCCAGGGACAGCCACAGATACGCAGTATTTT. The rearrangement joins TRBV6-1 to TRBJ2-3, with 7 bases that match TRBD1. Per germline, CDR1 MNHNS and CDR2 SASEGT. This CDR3 has 14 residues. Unmatched junction bases numbered 6, after V lost 7 bases and J lost 2 bases.

This clone was counted only a few times. This rearrangement joins TRBV7-8 to TRBJ2-3; D possibly corresponds to TRBD2 (6 bases). V was pared by 2 bases and J by 2 bases, with 8 bases between. This CDR3 is 14 amino acids long. The germline CDR1 and CDR2 sequences are SGHVS and FQNEAQ. The chain's CDR3 is CASSLRRDTDTQYF. As DNA, the CDR3 is TGTGCCAGCAGCTTAAGGCGGGACACAGATACGCAGTATTTT.

The CDR3 DNA sequence: TGTGCCAGCAGTGAGACTCCCCCCTACGAGCAGTACTTC. It specifies CASSETPPYEQYF. The chain uses TRBV6-4 and TRBJ2-7; D gene ambiguous. The CDR3 consists of 13 residues. Trimming took off 3 bases at V and 2 bases at J, with 8 bases between the two ends. Germline CDR1 and CDR2: MRHNA and SNTAGT.

The rearrangement uses TRBV6-5 and TRBJ1-1; D gene ambiguous. The germline CDR1 and CDR2 sequences are MNHEY and SVGAGI. The CDR3 is made up of 13 amino acids. Trimming took off 7 bases at V and 1 base at J, with 10 bases between the two ends. The CDR3 region is CASTQIGNTEAFF. The DNA of the CDR3 is TGTGCCAGCACCCAAATAGGGAACACTGAAGCTTTCTTT.

This clone was counted only a few times. The chain couples TRBV28 to TRBJ2-7; D is possibly TRBD2 (7 bases). V gave up 4 bases and J gave up 3 bases, with 16 bases separating them. The CDR3 covers 15 residues. Germline V gene data show CDR1 as MDHEN and CDR2 as SYDVKM. The CDR3, as DNA: TGTGCCAGCAGTTCCCCCCCCGGGGGGCGCTACGAGCAGTACTTC. The encoded protein is CASSSPPGGRYEQYF.

CDR3 loop: CASSVAHLAGGEQYF. As DNA, the CDR3 is TGTGCCAGCAGTGTAGCGCATCTAGCGGGCGGCGAGCAGTACTTC. This chain joins TRBV27 and TRBJ2-7, with TRBD2 matching 8 bases. Germline V gene sequence: CDR1 MNHEY, CDR2 SMNVEV (reference sequence). V dropped 5 bases and J dropped 6; count of bases not matched to a gene: 12. The CDR3 consists of 15 residues.

J is TRBJ2-7 and V is TRBV29-1, with TRBD1 as a possible D gene (6 bases). Between the trimmed V and J ends, which lost 5 bases and 0 bases, there was a span of 14 bases. The germline CDR1 and CDR2 sequences are SQVTM and ANQGSEA. The CDR3 spans 14 residues. CDR3: CSVYDRPASYEQYF. CDR3 coding DNA: TGCAGCGTTTACGACAGGCCCGCCTCCTACGAGCAGTACTTC.

The genes are TRBV7-8 and TRBJ1-1; possibly TRBD1 for D (6 bases). Germline V gene sequence: CDR1 SGHVS, CDR2 FQNEAQ. The CDR3 is 15 residues long. The germline V and J ends were trimmed by 4 bases and 0 bases, with 12 bases remaining between them. CDR3 DNA: TGTGCCAGCAGCTCTTCAGGGGTTATGAACACTGAAGCTTTCTTT. Translating gives CASSSSGVMNTEAFF.

In this sample, this clone turned up a few times. The chain recombines TRBV30 with TRBJ2-6; no clear D gene. CDR1 and CDR2 (germline): GTSNPN, SVGIG (reference sequence). CDR3 size: 16 residues. The germline V and J ends were trimmed by 3 bases and 0 bases, with 12 bases remaining between them. CDR3 residues: CAWRGWISSGANVLTF. CDR3 DNA: TGTGCCTGGAGGGGCTGGATCTCCTCTGGGGCCAACGTCCTGACTTTC.

This clone has a handful of counts. The rearrangement uses TRBV10-3 and TRBJ2-2; the D gene is possibly TRBD1 (7 bases). Trimming cost V 7 bases and J 6 bases, with 15 bases left between them. Germline assignment: CDR1 ENHRY and CDR2 SYGVKD. The CDR3 sequence is 14 residues long. CDR3 residues: CAIKGRGDPGELFF. The CDR3, as DNA: TGTGCCATCAAGGGCAGGGGGGACCCCGGGGAGCTGTTTTTT.

CDR3 in DNA: TGTGCCAGCAGTTACGGGAGCCCTAATACGTACGAGCAGTACTTC. The encoded protein is CASSYGSPNTYEQYF. V is TRBV6-5 and J is TRBJ2-7, with D possibly TRBD2 on 5 matching bases. Germline loops: CDR1 MNHEY, CDR2 SVGAGI. V lost 2 bases and J lost 4, with 15 bases in between. The length of the CDR3 is 15 residues.

This clone was seen only once. CDR3 in DNA: TGTGCCTGGAGTGTCCCGACCGCAAATGAAAAACTGTTTTTT. Its translation: CAWSVPTANEKLFF. The chain has TRBV30 and TRBJ1-4; D not certain. This CDR3 spans 14 amino acids. V lost 0 bases, J lost 5 bases, and 10 bases lay in between. Germline CDR1 is GTSNPN and CDR2 is SVGIG (reference sequence).

This clone was detected a few times. The J gene is TRBJ1-5, the V gene TRBV4-1, with 9 bases aligning to TRBD1. There are 15 residues in the CDR3. From germline, CDR1 is MGHRA and CDR2 YSYEKL. Trimming took 4 bases from V and 4 from J; bases not matched to a gene: 5. The CDR3 reads CASSPGTGTNQPQHF. CDR3 in DNA: TGCGCCAGCAGCCCCGGGACAGGGACTAATCAGCCCCAGCATTTT.

V usage is TRBV5-1 and J usage is TRBJ1-1, with a possible D match to TRBD1 (5 bases). The V end lost 0 bases, the J end lost 10 bases, and 10 bases lay between the germline ends. CDR1 and CDR2 (germline): SGHRS, YFSETQ. The CDR3 runs 12 residues. The CDR3 DNA follows: TGCGCCAGCAGCTTGGAGGGACGGGGAGCTTTCTTT. Translation gives CASSLEGRGAFF.

This clone was seen only once. The chain combines TRBV11-1 with TRBJ2-5; no firm D call. V was trimmed by 1 base and J by 1 base, leaving 10 bases between them. Germline lookup yields CDR1 SGHAT and CDR2 FQDESV (reference sequence). The CDR3 is 15 residues long. The CDR3 bases are TGTGCCAGCAGCTTAGAAGGGAACTCCCAAGAGACCCAGTACTTC. It encodes CASSLEGNSQETQYF.

CDR3 sequence: CASSLNWYSPLSYEQYF. The CDR3 bases are TGTGCCAGCAGCTTAAATTGGTACAGTCCGCTTTCCTACGAGCAGTACTTC. The V call is TRBV7-3, the J call TRBJ2-7; no firm D call. CDR1 and CDR2 from the germline V gene are SGHTA and FQGTGA. Trimming cost V 1 base and J 1 base, with 17 bases left between them. The CDR3 runs 17 residues.

The V call is TRBV2, the J call TRBJ2-3, with TRBD2 matching over 9 bases. CDR1 SNHLY and CDR2 FYNNEI come from the germline V gene. The CDR3 contains 16 residues. The V and J ends lost 6 bases and 4 bases, in that order; junction bases with no gene match: 11. The CDR3 region is CASSDRPSGNADTQYF. CDR3 DNA sequence: TGTGCCAGCAGCGATAGACCTAGCGGGAACGCAGATACGCAGTATTTT.

Note on this clone: This CDR3 is also generated by other DNA sequences in the sample. The chain has TRBV6-5 and TRBJ2-7; D could derive from TRBD1 or TRBD2 (6 bases each). This CDR3 contains 13 residues. The V gene lost 5 bases and the J gene lost 1 base, with 9 bases spanning the gap. The germline CDR1 and CDR2 sequences are MNHEY and SVGAGI. The CDR3 sequence: CASSRGPSYEQYF. DNA of the CDR3: TGTGCCAGCAGTCGGGGGCCATCCTACGAGCAGTACTTC.